Listed below are T cell receptor beta chains from one sample, sequenced in a study of blood T cell repertoires in COVID-19. Sequencing was performed with immunoSEQ multiplex PCR; in TCRdb, only in-frame clones are kept and a portion is missing. The sample has around 290,000 clones; roughly 90% are singletons. The sample was peripheral blood. The receptors were gathered from a man aged 40-55 years with acute or convalescent COVID-19. The CDR3 runs from the conserved cysteine through the conserved F or W. The D gene is left open where the match is weak. Expanded clones are given a class, and other clones once, few, many or no size at all.

>-|TRBJ1-3|-|TRBV6-5
CASSFNRDGNTIYF
TGTGCCAGCAGTTTTAACAGGGACGGAAACACCATATATTTT
>TRBD1|TRBJ1-1|-|TRBV5-5
CASRPGQMNTEAFF
TGTGCCAGCAGACCGGGACAGATGAACACTGAAGCTTTCTTT
>-|TRBJ1-5|-|TRBV20-1
CSASQAPGGNQPQHF
TGCAGTGCTAGTCAGGCGCCGGGAGGCAATCAGCCCCAGCATTTT
>-|TRBJ1-5|-|TRBV27
CASSFIGGNQPQHF
TGTGCCAGCAGTTTCATAGGGGGCAATCAGCCCCAGCATTTT
>-|TRBJ2-3|-|TRBV6-5
CASSPYRSPDTQYF
TGTGCCAGCAGTCCCTACAGGAGCCCAGATACGCAGTATTTT
>-|TRBJ2-7|-|TRBV9
CASSVVPGSYEQYF
TGTGCCAGCAGCGTAGTACCAGGGTCCTACGAGCAGTACTTC
>-|TRBJ1-3|few|TRBV27
CASSLRSGNTIYF
TGTGCCAGCAGTTTACGTTCTGGAAACACCATATATTTT
>TRBD1|TRBJ2-6|-|TRBV27
CASSSGDSSGANVLTF
TGTGCCAGCAGTTCCGGGGACAGCTCTGGGGCCAACGTCCTGACTTTC
>TRBD1|TRBJ1-4|-|TRBV19
CASSTDRVTREKLFF
TGTGCCAGTAGTACGGACAGGGTAACGCGGGAAAAACTGTTTTTT
>-|TRBJ2-2|-|TRBV2
CASTGITGELFF
TGTGCCAGTACAGGAATCACCGGGGAGCTGTTTTTT
>TRBD1|TRBJ1-1|-|TRBV27
CASSLTGGPGTEAFF
TGTGCCAGCAGTCTGACAGGGGGCCCCGGAACTGAAGCTTTCTTT
>-|TRBJ2-2|-|TRBV19
CASSIVSNTGELFF
TGTGCCAGTAGTATAGTGTCTAACACCGGGGAGCTGTTTTTT
>TRBD2|TRBJ2-3|-|TRBV3-1/TRBV3-2
CASSTRGGRADTQYF
TGTGCCAGCAGCACACGCGGGGGGAGGGCAGATACGCAGTATTTT
>-|TRBJ2-3|once|TRBV7-2
CASSLGGGASTDTQYF
TGTGCCAGCAGCTTAGGTGGGGGGGCTAGCACAGATACGCAGTATTTT
>TRBD1|TRBJ1-2|once|TRBV20-1
CSASRAGGLYGYTF
TGCAGTGCTAGTCGGGCAGGGGGACTCTATGGCTACACCTTC
>-|TRBJ1-2|once|TRBV5-1
CASSSWLGGGSYGYTF
TGCGCCAGCTCGAGCTGGCTTGGGGGCGGGAGCTATGGCTACACCTTC
>TRBD1|TRBJ1-2|-|TRBV6-5
CATWTGQTSDGYTF
TGTGCCACCTGGACAGGGCAAACCTCTGATGGCTACACCTTC
>TRBD2|TRBJ2-7|-|TRBV7-9
CASSLAGLAGAWSYEQYF
TGTGCCAGCAGCTTAGCAGGGCTAGCGGGGGCTTGGTCCTACGAGCAGTACTTC
>TRBD1|TRBJ2-7|-|TRBV6-5
CASIRDSFYEQYF
TGTGCCAGCATTAGGGACAGTTTCTACGAGCAGTACTTC
>-|TRBJ2-3|-|TRBV7-8
CASSLGSVISTDTQYF
TGTGCCAGCAGCTTAGGCAGCGTGATAAGCACAGATACGCAGTATTTT
>-|TRBJ1-6|-|TRBV5-8
CASSLAQPNSPLHF
TGTGCCAGCAGCTTGGCACAGCCTAATTCACCCCTCCACTTT
>-|TRBJ2-7|-|TRBV6-6
CASSYSRTSYEQYF
TGTGCCAGCAGTTACTCGAGGACTTCCTACGAGCAGTACTTC
>TRBD1|TRBJ1-1|-|TRBV6-2/TRBV6-3
CASSYPDRGHLNTEAFF
TGTGCCAGCAGTTACCCGGACAGGGGACATTTGAACACTGAAGCTTTCTTT
>-|TRBJ1-2|-|TRBV9
CASSVQGYGYTF
TGTGCCAGCAGCGTACAGGGCTATGGCTACACCTTC
>TRBD2|TRBJ2-3|-|TRBV2
CASRMTSGGTDTQYF
TGTGCCAGCAGGATGACTAGCGGGGGCACAGATACGCAGTATTTT
>TRBD1|TRBJ1-1|few|TRBV7-9
CASSSGQHTEAFF
TGTGCCAGCAGCTCGGGACAGCACACTGAAGCTTTCTTT
>-|TRBJ1-2|few|TRBV12-5
CASGKLDGYGYTF
TGTGCTAGTGGGAAACTAGACGGCTATGGCTACACCTTC
>TRBD1|TRBJ1-1|-|TRBV5-4
CASSLAGTGVKEAFF
TGTGCCAGCAGCTTAGCCGGGACAGGGGTAAAAGAAGCTTTCTTT
>-|TRBJ1-4|-|TRBV3-1/TRBV3-2
CASGATNEKLFF
TGTGCCAGCGGGGCGACTAATGAAAAACTGTTTTTT
>-|TRBJ1-1|-|TRBV2
CASNYQGNTEAFF
TGTGCCAGCAATTATCAGGGGAACACTGAAGCTTTCTTT
>TRBD2|TRBJ2-3|-|TRBV3-1/TRBV3-2
CASSKGTAGGTFSSTDTQYF
TGTGCCAGCAGCAAGGGGACGGCGGGGGGAACGTTTTCTAGCACAGATACGCAGTATTTT
>-|TRBJ2-7|once|TRBV3-1/TRBV3-2
CASSQDAGALSYEQYF
TGTGCCAGCAGCCAAGATGCAGGGGCCCTCTCCTACGAGCAGTACTTC
>TRBD1|TRBJ1-2|once|TRBV2
CASRDRPIYGYTF
TGTGCCAGCAGGGACAGGCCTATCTATGGCTACACCTTC
>TRBD2|TRBJ2-7|-|TRBV2
CASAIAGTAYEQYF
TGTGCCAGCGCTATAGCGGGGACGGCCTACGAGCAGTACTTC
>-|TRBJ2-7|-|TRBV11-3
CASSLDSSSSYEQYF
TGTGCCAGCAGCTTGGACAGTTCGAGCTCCTACGAGCAGTACTTC
>-|TRBJ1-2|-|TRBV19
CASSMTLANYGYTF
TGTGCCAGTAGTATGACACTTGCTAACTATGGCTACACCTTC
>-|TRBJ1-2|-|TRBV7-9
CASSGTSGYTF
TGTGCCAGCAGTGGGACAAGTGGCTACACCTTC
>-|TRBJ2-2|few|TRBV19
CASSPLPGFQGTGELFF
TGTGCCAGTAGTCCCCTCCCGGGATTTCAGGGGACCGGGGAGCTGTTTTTT
>-|TRBJ1-6|few|TRBV10-3
CAISVQWNSPLHF
TGTGCCATCAGTGTACAGTGGAATTCACCCCTCCACTTT
>-|TRBJ1-6|-|TRBV10-3
CATRRGIYNSPLHF
TGTGCCACAAGACGGGGGATCTATAATTCACCCCTCCACTTT
>-|TRBJ1-2|-|TRBV5-4
CASSLGVEGGYGYTF
TGTGCCAGCAGCTTGGGGGTCGAGGGCGGCTATGGCTACACCTTC
>TRBD1|TRBJ2-2|-|TRBV2
CASSPGQLTGELFF
TGTGCCAGCAGTCCGGGACAGCTAACCGGGGAGCTGTTTTTT
>-|TRBJ1-1|-|TRBV4-1
CASSQDLSRGAEAFF
TGCGCCAGCAGCCAAGATCTAAGCAGGGGTGCTGAAGCTTTCTTT
>-|TRBJ2-3|once|TRBV19
CASNGGLTDTQYF
TGTGCCAGTAACGGGGGGCTCACAGATACGCAGTATTTT
>-|TRBJ1-5|-|TRBV6-5
CASTRTVNQPQHF
TGTGCCAGCACTCGTACAGTCAATCAGCCCCAGCATTTT
>TRBD1|TRBJ2-1|few|TRBV5-4
CASIPFEDRHNEQFF
TGTGCCAGCATCCCATTTGAGGACAGGCACAATGAGCAGTTCTTC
>-|TRBJ1-2|-|TRBV7-6
CASSRTTSSGGDLNGYTF
TGTGCCAGCAGCCGGACCACCTCCTCCGGGGGAGACTTGAACGGCTACACCTTC
>-|TRBJ2-2|few|TRBV2
CASSEVGQRTGELFF
TGTGCCAGCAGTGAAGTAGGACAGCGAACCGGGGAGCTGTTTTTT
>-|TRBJ2-3|-|TRBV11-2
CASSQTADTQYF
TGTGCCAGCAGCCAGACTGCAGATACGCAGTATTTT
>TRBD1|TRBJ1-2|few|TRBV12-5
CASGLTGQERNNYGYTF
TGTGCTAGTGGTTTGACTGGACAGGAGCGGAATAACTATGGCTACACCTTC
>-|TRBJ2-7|-|TRBV5-6
CASSLEPGREQYF
TGTGCCAGCAGCTTGGAGCCAGGGCGCGAGCAGTACTTC
>-|TRBJ2-7|-|TRBV19
CASSIGTSYEQYF
TGTGCCAGTAGTATAGGGACTTCCTACGAGCAGTACTTC
>-|TRBJ1-2|-|TRBV9
CASGTENRYYGYTF
TGTGCCAGCGGTACAGAGAACCGCTACTATGGCTACACCTTC
>-|TRBJ1-5|-|TRBV19
CATSQAYQPQHF
TGTGCCACCTCCCAGGCCTATCAGCCCCAGCATTTT
>-|TRBJ1-1|-|TRBV11-2
CASSQDRNTEAFF
TGTGCCAGCAGCCAGGACAGGAACACTGAAGCTTTCTTT
>-|TRBJ1-5|-|TRBV15
CATSRLDRGQPQHF
TGTGCCACCAGCAGGCTCGACAGAGGCCAGCCCCAGCATTTT
>TRBD1|TRBJ1-2|-|TRBV5-1
CASSPDREISYGYTF
TGCGCCAGCAGCCCTGACAGGGAAATATCCTATGGCTACACCTTC